This T cell receptor beta chain comes out of a study of OX40 agonist ivuxolimab in advanced cancers. Study-level background: Every patient in dose escalation had hepatocellular carcinoma, melanoma, renal cell or head and neck cancer. Regarding the study as a whole: There were, on average, more expanded clones in CD8+ T cells than in CD4+.

Points on this clone: Antigen unknown.

The CDR3 length is 14 residues. Trimming cost V 2 bases and J 4 bases; bases outside gene matches: 4. Looked up from germline, CDR1 is SQVTM and CDR2 is ANQGSEA. Using immunoSEQ multiplex PCR, the repertoire was profiled, and TCRdb retains in-frame clones only, with some absent. The data hold over 65,000 clones, with approximately 84% observed a single time. The TCR was taken from an adult with an advanced solid tumor such as melanoma, head and neck, liver or kidney cancer. This specimen was CD4+ or CD8+ T cells sorted from blood, taken in a trial of the OX40 agonist ivuxolimab. The chain has TRBV29-1 and TRBJ2-1, with 8 bases matching TRBD2. The CDR3 nucleotides are TGCAGCGTTGAACCGAGCGGGAGTTACAATGAGCAGTTCTTC. Protein sequence: CSVEPSGSYNEQFF.